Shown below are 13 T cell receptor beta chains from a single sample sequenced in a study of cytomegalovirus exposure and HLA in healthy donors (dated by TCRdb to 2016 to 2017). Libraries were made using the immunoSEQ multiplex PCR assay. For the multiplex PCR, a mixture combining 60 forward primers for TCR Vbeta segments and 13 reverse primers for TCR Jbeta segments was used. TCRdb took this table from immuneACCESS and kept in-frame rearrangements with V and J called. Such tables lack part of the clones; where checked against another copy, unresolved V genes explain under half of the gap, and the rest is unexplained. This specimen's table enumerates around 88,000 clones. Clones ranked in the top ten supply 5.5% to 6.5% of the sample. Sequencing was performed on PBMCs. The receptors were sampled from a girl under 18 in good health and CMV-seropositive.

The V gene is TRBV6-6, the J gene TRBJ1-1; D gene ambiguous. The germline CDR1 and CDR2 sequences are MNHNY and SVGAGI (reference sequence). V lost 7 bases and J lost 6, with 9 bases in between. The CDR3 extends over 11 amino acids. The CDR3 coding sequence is TGTGCCAGCATGGGAGTCCCTGAAGCTTTCTTT. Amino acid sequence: CASMGVPEAFF.

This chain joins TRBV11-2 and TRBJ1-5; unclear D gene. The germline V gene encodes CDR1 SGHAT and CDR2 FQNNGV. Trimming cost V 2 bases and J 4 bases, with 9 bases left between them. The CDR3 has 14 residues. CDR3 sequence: CASSLFPSNQPQHF. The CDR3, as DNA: TGTGCCAGCAGCTTATTTCCCTCTAATCAGCCCCAGCATTTT.

The CDR3, as DNA: TGTGCCAGCAGACCACAGGGAAGAGAGACCCAGTACTTC. Encoded protein: CASRPQGRETQYF. V usage is TRBV6-5 and J usage is TRBJ2-5; maybe TRBD1 (6 bases). This CDR3 region has 13 residues. Trimming took off 6 bases at V and 4 bases at J, with 12 bases between the two ends. Germline lookup yields CDR1 MNHEY and CDR2 SVGAGI.

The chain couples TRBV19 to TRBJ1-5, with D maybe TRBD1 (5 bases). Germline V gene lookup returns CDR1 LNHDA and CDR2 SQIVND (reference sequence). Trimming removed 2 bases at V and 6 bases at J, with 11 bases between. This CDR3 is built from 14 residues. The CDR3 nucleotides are TGTGCCAGTAGTATATTTCAGGGCATTCAGCCCCAGCATTTT. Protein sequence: CASSIFQGIQPQHF.

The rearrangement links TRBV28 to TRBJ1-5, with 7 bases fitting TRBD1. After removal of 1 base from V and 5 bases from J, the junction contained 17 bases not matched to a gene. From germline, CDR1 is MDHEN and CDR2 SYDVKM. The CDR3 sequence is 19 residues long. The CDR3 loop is CASSLFGTGNRGRDQPQHF. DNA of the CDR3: TGTGCCAGCAGTTTATTTGGGACGGGCAACAGGGGCCGAGATCAGCCCCAGCATTTT.

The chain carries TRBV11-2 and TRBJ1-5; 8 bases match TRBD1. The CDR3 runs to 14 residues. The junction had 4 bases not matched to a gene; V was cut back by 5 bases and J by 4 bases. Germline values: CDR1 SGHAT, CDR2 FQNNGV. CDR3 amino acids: CASSGQGVNQPQHF. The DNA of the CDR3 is TGTGCCAGCAGCGGACAGGGAGTAAATCAGCCCCAGCATTTT.

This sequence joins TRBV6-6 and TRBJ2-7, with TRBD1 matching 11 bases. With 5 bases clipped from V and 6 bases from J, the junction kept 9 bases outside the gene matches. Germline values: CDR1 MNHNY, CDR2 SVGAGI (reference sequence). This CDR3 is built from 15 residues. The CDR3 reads CASSDGQGALGEQYF. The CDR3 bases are TGTGCCAGCAGTGATGGACAGGGGGCCCTCGGCGAGCAGTACTTC.

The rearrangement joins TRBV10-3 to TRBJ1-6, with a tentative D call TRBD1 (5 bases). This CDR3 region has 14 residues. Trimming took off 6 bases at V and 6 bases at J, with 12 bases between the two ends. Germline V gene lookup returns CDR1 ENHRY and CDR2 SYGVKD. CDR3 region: CAIRVADSNSPLHF. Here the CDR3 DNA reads TGTGCCATCAGGGTGGCAGACAGTAATTCACCCCTCCACTTT.

The CDR3 spells CASSETGANEKLFF. The CDR3 region has the DNA TGTGCCAGCAGCGAGACAGGGGCGAATGAAAAACTGTTTTTT. The chain uses TRBV9 and TRBJ1-4; 8 bases map to TRBD1. CDR1 SGDLS and CDR2 YYNGEE come from the germline V gene. The ends lost 3 bases at V and 5 bases at J; junction bases unmatched: 3. There are 14 residues in the CDR3.

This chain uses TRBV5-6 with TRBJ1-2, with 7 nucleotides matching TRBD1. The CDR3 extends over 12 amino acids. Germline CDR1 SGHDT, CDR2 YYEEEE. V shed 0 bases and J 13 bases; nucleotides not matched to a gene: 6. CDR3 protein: CASSLGTGGTTF. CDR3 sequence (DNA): TGTGCCAGCAGCTTGGGGACAGGTGGGACCACCTTC.

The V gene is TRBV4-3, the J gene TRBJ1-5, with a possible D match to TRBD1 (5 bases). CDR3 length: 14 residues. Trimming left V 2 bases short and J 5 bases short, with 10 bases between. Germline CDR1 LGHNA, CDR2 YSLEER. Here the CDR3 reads CASSQIAGDQPQHF. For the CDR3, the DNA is TGCGCCAGCAGCCAAATTGCGGGGGATCAGCCCCAGCATTTT.

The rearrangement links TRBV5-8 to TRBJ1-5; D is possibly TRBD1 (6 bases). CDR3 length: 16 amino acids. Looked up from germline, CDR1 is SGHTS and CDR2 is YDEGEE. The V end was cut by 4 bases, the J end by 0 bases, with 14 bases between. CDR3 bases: TGTGCCAGCAGCCCTTTTGGACAGAATAGCAATCAGCCCCAGCATTTT. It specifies CASSPFGQNSNQPQHF.

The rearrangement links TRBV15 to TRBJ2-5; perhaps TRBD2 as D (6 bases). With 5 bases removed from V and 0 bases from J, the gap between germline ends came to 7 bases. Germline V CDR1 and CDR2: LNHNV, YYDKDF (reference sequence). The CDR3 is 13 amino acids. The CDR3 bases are TGTGCCACCAGCGCTAGCGACCAAGAGACCCAGTACTTC. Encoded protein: CATSASDQETQYF. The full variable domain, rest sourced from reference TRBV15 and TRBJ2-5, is DAMVIQNPRYQVTQFGKPVTLSCSQTLNHNVMYWYQQKSSQAPKLLFHYYDKDFNNEADTPDNFQSRRPNTSFCFLDIRSPGLGDTAMYLCATSASDQETQYFGPGTRLLVL.